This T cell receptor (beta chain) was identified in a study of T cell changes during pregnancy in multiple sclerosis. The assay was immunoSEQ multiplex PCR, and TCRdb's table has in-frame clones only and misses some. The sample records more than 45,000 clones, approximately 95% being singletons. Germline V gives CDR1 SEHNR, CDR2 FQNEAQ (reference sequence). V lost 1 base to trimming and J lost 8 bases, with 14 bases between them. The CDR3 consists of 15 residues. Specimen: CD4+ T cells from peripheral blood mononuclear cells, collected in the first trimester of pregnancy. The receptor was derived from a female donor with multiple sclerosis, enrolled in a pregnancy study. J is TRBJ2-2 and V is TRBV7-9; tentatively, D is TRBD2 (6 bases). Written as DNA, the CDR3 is TGTGCCAGCAGCTTAGGTGGGGGGTCCGCTGGGGAGCTGTTTTTT. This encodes CASSLGGGSAGELFF.